This passage covers 23 T cell receptor beta chains from one sample sequenced in a study of T and B cells in COVID-19 patients. TRB was amplified from about 260-540 ng of blood genomic DNA. TRB rearrangements were amplified by multiplex PCR with BIOMED2 TRB-A/B primers. TCRdb independently ran MiXCR on the multiplex PCR reads; one entry per CDR3 protein. The sample records 17,000 or so distinct CDR3 sequences, around 35% being singletons. Specimen: blood. These receptors all come from a human donor with active COVID-19.

The chain combines TRBV20-1 with TRBJ2-1; 11 bases map to TRBD2. Germline assignment: CDR1 DFQATT and CDR2 SNEGSKA (reference sequence). The V segment lost 2 bases and the J segment 4 bases; nucleotides outside the gene matches: 4. The CDR3 spans 15 residues. CDR3 in DNA: TGCAGTGCTAGAACTAGCGGGGGTGTTTACAATGAGCAGTTCTTC. Translating it yields CSARTSGGVYNEQFF.

The chain couples TRBV27 to TRBJ1-3, with D possibly matching TRBD1 (5 bases). Trimming removed 6 bases at V and 4 bases at J, with 16 bases between. This CDR3 region has 15 residues. The germline CDR1 and CDR2 sequences are MNHEY and SMNVEV (reference sequence). The CDR3 nucleotides read TGTGCCAGCAGCTCCGCCGGGGGAGTGGGAAACACCATATATTTT. This translates into CASSSAGGVGNTIYF.

This sequence joins TRBV6-2 or TRBV6-3 and TRBJ2-7; tentative D call: TRBD2 (6 bases). Trimming left V 3 bases short and J 9 bases short, with 9 bases between. Germline assignment: CDR1 MNHEY and CDR2 SVGEGT. This CDR3 region has 11 residues. The CDR3, as DNA: TGTGCCAGCAGTTATGGGACTGTGCAGTACTTC. Residues: CASSYGTVQYF.

This clonotype came up a few times. The rearrangement uses TRBV12-3 or TRBV12-4 and TRBJ2-6, with 11 nucleotides matching TRBD1. V lost 7 bases to trimming and J lost 0 bases; unmatched junction nucleotides: 5. The CDR3 is made up of 17 amino acids. CDR3 nucleotide sequence: TGTGCCAGCAATCCCGGGACAGGGGGCTCTGGGGCCAACGTCCTGACTTTC. Its translation: CASNPGTGGSGANVLTF.

The chain uses TRBV7-9 and TRBJ1-1; possible D gene TRBD1, 5 bases. The V gene lost 2 bases and the J gene lost 1 base, with 8 bases spanning the gap. The CDR3 is made up of 14 amino acids. Looked up from germline, CDR1 is SEHNR and CDR2 is FQNEAQ (reference sequence). CDR3 region: CASSLSGKNTEAFF. The CDR3 nucleotides read TGTGCCAGCAGCTTATCAGGGAAGAACACTGAAGCTTTCTTT.

Of note for this clonotype: This sequence may be a read error, since a much larger clone differs from it by one base. The chain joins TRBV6-1 to TRBJ2-7; 8 nucleotides line up with TRBD2. Germline V CDR1 and CDR2: MNHNS, SASEGT. The CDR3 spans 15 residues. V gave up 4 bases and J gave up 7 bases; unmatched junction bases: 12. CDR3 loop: CASSGTSWGAVEQYF. The CDR3 coding sequence is TGTGCCAGCAGTGGGACTAGCTGGGGGGCCGTAGAGCAGTACTTC.

The DNA of the CDR3 is TGTGCCAGCTCACTTGTGACAGGGGAGACTGAAGCTTTCTTT. As protein: CASSLVTGETEAFF. The chain couples TRBV18 to TRBJ1-1; the match to TRBD1 covers 8 bases. The V segment lost 4 bases and the J segment 5 bases; nucleotides outside the gene matches: 6. Germline CDR1 is KGHSH and CDR2 is LQKENI. The CDR3 spans 14 residues. The entire variable domain, with the rest obtained from reference TRBV18 and TRBJ1-1, is as follows: NAGVMQNPRHLVRRRGQEARLRCSPMKGHSHVYWYRQLPEEGLKFMVYLQKENIIDESGMPKERFSAEFPKEGPSILRIQQVVRGDSAAYFCASSLVTGETEAFFGQGTRLTVV.

This clonotype is deemed medium-sized. The V and J genes are TRBV29-1 and TRBJ2-5; 9 nucleotides match TRBD2. This CDR3 has 16 amino acids. Looked up from germline, CDR1 is SQVTM and CDR2 is ANQGSEA. V was clipped by 5 bases and J by 5 bases; unmatched bases: 15. The CDR3 region is CSVPRRGGGADETQYF. CDR3 nucleotide sequence: TGCAGCGTTCCTCGGCGGGGCGGGGGGGCCGATGAGACCCAGTACTTC.

This clonotype was counted only a few times. Germline is not matched at one junction end, which may reflect a read error. This chain joins TRBV10-1 and TRBJ2-1; D remains ambiguous. The CDR3 spans 12 residues. Germline CDR1 is WNHNN and CDR2 is SYGVQD (reference sequence). This chain's CDR3 is CASSDPTEAVIF. The CDR3 DNA is TGCGCCAGCAGTGACCCGACGGAAGCAGTGATCTTC.

This clonotype was seen a few times. The CDR3 loop reads CASSFGSNYGYTF. The DNA for the CDR3 is TGTGCCAGCAGTTTCGGCAGTAACTATGGCTACACCTTC. V is TRBV12-3 or TRBV12-4 and J is TRBJ1-2; D not certain. Trimming took off 3 bases at V and 1 base at J, with 6 bases between the two ends. The CDR3 contains 13 residues.

The V call is TRBV5-1, the J call TRBJ2-1; the D gene is possibly TRBD2 (6 bases). Germline CDR1 and CDR2: SGHRS and YFSETQ. The CDR3 loop spans 16 amino acids. The V end was cut by 0 bases, the J end by 6 bases, with 16 bases between. The CDR3 DNA sequence: TGCGCCAGCAGCTTGGTCGGGGGAGTTGGGTCCAATGAGCAGTTCTTC. Amino acids: CASSLVGGVGSNEQFF.

This chain joins TRBV7-9 and TRBJ1-5; D is undetermined. Germline V lookup: CDR1 SEHNR, CDR2 FQNEAQ (reference sequence). The V end lost 2 bases, the J end lost 6 bases, and 11 bases lay between the germline ends. The CDR3 consists of 14 residues. CDR3 protein: CASSLQDTGQPQHF. The CDR3 DNA sequence: TGTGCCAGCAGCTTACAGGATACTGGTCAGCCCCAGCATTTT.

This clonotype was seen a handful of times. This chain uses TRBV19 with TRBJ1-5, with a possible D match to TRBD1 (5 bases). The germline gives CDR1 LNHDA, CDR2 SQIVND (reference sequence). CDR3 size: 13 residues. V lost 6 bases and J 5 bases, leaving 11 bases between the germline ends. DNA of the CDR3: TGTGCCAGTAGCGGGACGGGGGATCAGCCCCAGCATTTT. It yields the protein CASSGTGDQPQHF.

This sequence joins TRBV6-2 or TRBV6-3 and TRBJ2-2, with D possibly TRBD2 on 6 matching bases. The CDR3 runs 14 residues. The V gene's germline CDR1 is MNHEY and CDR2 SVGEGT. V was cut by 8 bases and J by 2 bases, with 12 bases left in between. The CDR3 DNA reads TGTGCCAGCGTTCGGGACTCAAACACCGGGGAGCTGTTTTTT. The encoded protein is CASVRDSNTGELFF.

This clonotype is labeled medium-sized (0.01 to 0.1%). The chain carries TRBV29-1 and TRBJ2-3; possibly TRBD2 for D (5 bases). V dropped 3 bases and J dropped 0 bases, with 10 bases sitting between them. The CDR3 runs 14 residues. Germline-derived CDR1 and CDR2 are SQVTM and ANQGSEA. The CDR3 sequence: CSVDEGASTDTQYF. CDR3 nucleotides: TGCAGCGTTGATGAGGGCGCCAGCACAGATACGCAGTATTTT.

V gene TRBV28 combines with J gene TRBJ2-4; weak D call: TRBD1 (6 bases). Germline lookup yields CDR1 MDHEN and CDR2 SYDVKM. Trimming stripped 5 bases from V and 14 bases from J, with 19 bases between. The CDR3 totals 13 residues. CDR3 sequence reads: CASSLKRDTREYF. The CDR3 DNA reads TGTGCCAGCAGTCTCAAACGGGACACCAGAGAGTACTTC. Complete variable domain (other parts from reference TRBV28 and TRBJ2-4): DVKVTQSSRYLVKRTGEKVFLECVQDMDHENMFWYRQDPGLGLRLIYFSYDVKMKEKGDIPEGYSVSREKKERFSLILESASTNQTSMYLCASSLKRDTREYFGAGTRLSVL.

In its sample, this clonotype ranks as medium-sized. The genes are TRBV19 and TRBJ2-3; D may be TRBD1 (6 bases). Between the trimmed V and J ends, which lost 3 bases and 3 bases, there was a span of 13 bases. The length of the CDR3 is 15 residues. In germline, CDR1 is LNHDA, CDR2 SQIVND (reference sequence). This CDR3 is CASSIGGRETDTQYF. The CDR3 DNA reads TGTGCCAGTAGTATTGGGGGCAGGGAAACAGATACGCAGTATTTT.

The genes are TRBV7-2 and TRBJ2-3, with 10 bases lining up with TRBD2. This CDR3 has 17 amino acids. CDR1 is SGHTA, CDR2 FQGNSA, per germline. V shed 8 bases and J 2 bases; nucleotides not matched to a gene: 13. The CDR3 DNA sequence: TGTGCCAGCCAGGCGAGCGGGGGGGCCCCGCCCACAGATACGCAGTATTTT. Residues: CASQASGGAPPTDTQYF. The full variable domain, with the rest looked up from reference TRBV7-2 and TRBJ2-3, is GAGVSQSPSNKVTEKGKDVELRCDPISGHTALYWYRQSLGQGLEFLIYFQGNSAPDKSGLPSDRFSAERTGGSVSTLTIQRTQQEDSAVYLCASQASGGAPPTDTQYFGPGTRLTVL.

The genes are TRBV19 and TRBJ1-2; D not certain. The germline gives CDR1 LNHDA, CDR2 SQIVND (reference sequence). The CDR3 is made up of 14 amino acids. Trimming cost V 9 bases and J 4 bases, with 18 bases left between them. The CDR3 bases are TGTGCCAGCCCCCGAGGACGGGAAGTCTATGGCTACACCTTC. Amino acids: CASPRGREVYGYTF.

This sequence joins TRBV6-2 or TRBV6-3 and TRBJ1-5, with TRBD1 matching 10 bases. CDR1 and CDR2 (germline): MNHEY, SVGEGT. The ends lost 6 bases at V and 0 bases at J; junction bases unmatched: 11. The CDR3 has 18 amino acids. CDR3 nucleotide sequence: TGTGCCAGCAGATTTCGACAGGGGGCAAGATATAGCAATCAGCCCCAGCATTTT. Its protein product is CASRFRQGARYSNQPQHF.

By share, this clonotype ranks as medium-sized. The chain is built from TRBV19 and TRBJ2-7, with 9 bases that match TRBD1. This CDR3 is 16 amino acids long. V shed 4 bases, J shed 3 bases, and the junction held 10 bases outside the gene matches. Germline V CDR1 and CDR2: LNHDA, SQIVND (reference sequence). This chain's CDR3 is CASSTGTGSANYEQYF. In DNA form, the CDR3 reads TGTGCCAGTAGTACCGGGACAGGGTCCGCGAACTACGAGCAGTACTTC.

In the case of this clonotype: The CDR3 ends on some other residue instead of the conserved phenylalanine or tryptophan, so this is likely a read error. The limits of the CDR3 on the DNA are not certain, so only TCRdb's listed CDR3 is given. The chain employs TRBV4-1 and TRBJ2-3; the table's D call, TRBD1, was not checked against the DNA. The length of the CDR3 is 11 amino acids, counting both ends. Germline-derived CDR1 and CDR2 are MGHRA and YSYEKL. CDR3 sequence reads: CASRPLAFPGG.

Points on this clonotype: The junction shows a germline mismatch at one end, possibly a read error. This chain uses TRBV5-1 with TRBJ2-7, with unresolved D. Germline CDR1 and CDR2: SGHRS and YFSETQ. This CDR3 contains 16 residues. Written as DNA, the CDR3 is TGTGCCAGCAGCTTAGACACGGGCGCGGTTTACAATGAGCAGTACTTC. Its protein is CASSLDTGAVYNEQYF.